These T cell receptor beta chains were read from a single sample in a study of CD8+CD57+ T cells in acquired aplastic anemia. From the reads, TCRdb called clonotypes with MiXCR, one entry per CDR3 protein. The table has around 430,000 distinct CDR3 sequences, around 33% seen once; the top ten hold less than 1%. Sequencing was performed on sorted CD4+, CD8+, or CD8+CD57+ T cells (not recorded which) from PBMCs. These receptors were collected from a human donor with aplastic anemia. Both conserved end residues are part of each CDR3. D genes are given only for firm matches. Part of the rows lack a size; the others show once, few, many or a class for expanded clones.

clone_size j_call v_call d_call cdr3_aa cdr3_nt
many TRBJ1-3 TRBV19 - CASSIRFSGNTIYF TGTGCCAGTAGTATCCGGTTCTCTGGAAACACCATATATTTT
- TRBJ1-2 TRBV19 TRBD1 CASSGTGASGYTF TGTGCCAGTAGTGGGACAGGGGCTAGTGGCTACACCTTC
- TRBJ1-3 TRBV15 TRBD1 CATSREQSGTGSGNTIYF TGTGCCACCAGCAGAGAACAATCGGGGACAGGCAGCGGAAACACCATATATTTT
many TRBJ1-1 TRBV7-9 - CASSQSVGTEAFF TGTGCCAGCAGTCAATCCGTGGGGACTGAAGCTTTCTTT
- TRBJ2-7 TRBV2 - CASSEGLSITPRQYF TGTGCCAGCAGTGAAGGTCTTTCCATTACCCCCCGCCAGTACTTC
- TRBJ2-7 TRBV14 - CASSPLAGAISYEQYF TGTGCCAGCTCACCGCTCGCGGGGGCAATATCCTACGAGCAGTACTTC
few TRBJ1-6 TRBV20-1 TRBD1 CSARDRQGALNSPLHF TGCAGTGCTAGAGATAGACAGGGGGCCTTAAATTCACCCCTCCACTTT
many TRBJ1-2 TRBV5-8 - CASSLEVGSYGYTF TGTGCCAGCAGCTTGGAGGTCGGATCCTATGGCTACACCTTC
many TRBJ1-3 TRBV7-2 TRBD1 CASSQTGAGNTIYF TGTGCCAGCAGCCAGACAGGGGCTGGAAACACCATATATTTT
- TRBJ2-1 TRBV9 - CASIDSSPRNEQFF TGTGCCAGCATTGACTCTAGCCCCCGTAATGAGCAGTTCTTC
- TRBJ2-3 TRBV20-1 TRBD1 CSANREGQGDDLTDTQYF TGCAGTGCGAATAGAGAAGGACAGGGCGATGACTTAACAGATACGCAGTATTTT
- TRBJ1-2 TRBV6-5 - CASSLTTDYGYTF TGTGCCAGCAGTTTAACGACAGACTATGGCTACACCTTC
few TRBJ2-3 TRBV11-2 - CASSPYKDFTDTQYF TGTGCCAGCAGCCCTTACAAGGACTTCACAGATACGCAGTATTTT
many TRBJ1-5 TRBV7-9 - CASSLDGVQPQHF TGTGCCAGCAGCTTAGACGGGGTCCAGCCCCAGCATTTT
many TRBJ1-2 TRBV4-3 - CASSQETGGYGYTF TGTGCCAGCAGCCAAGAGACGGGAGGGTATGGCTACACCTTC
many TRBJ2-3 TRBV29-1 - CSATSGSSSTDTQYF TGCAGCGCCACCTCCGGGTCCAGTAGCACAGATACGCAGTATTTT
- TRBJ2-5 TRBV15 TRBD1 CATSGRDSKKETQYF TGTGCCACCAGCGGCCGGGACAGCAAAAAAGAGACCCAGTACTTC
many TRBJ1-1 TRBV19 TRBD1 CASNEGAKTEAFF TGTGCGAGTAACGAGGGGGCGAAGACTGAAGCTTTCTTT
many TRBJ2-7 TRBV7-9 - CASSLSPYNYEQYF TGTGCCAGCAGCTTAAGCCCCTACAACTACGAGCAGTACTTC
many TRBJ1-4 TRBV15 - CATSRAGRDEKLFF TGTGCCACCAGCAGAGCGGGGCGCGATGAAAAACTGTTTTTT
few TRBJ1-3 TRBV5-6 - CASSLGELRLSGNTIYF TGTGCCAGCAGCTTGGGGGAGCTGCGCCTCTCTGGAAACACCATATATTTT
many TRBJ1-1 TRBV10-3 - CAISESKRGGGTEAFF TGTGCCATCAGTGAGTCGAAGCGGGGAGGTGGGACTGAAGCTTTCTTT
few TRBJ1-2 TRBV2 TRBD1 CASSPTGAPGYGYTF TGTGCCAGTTCTCCAACAGGGGCCCCGGGCTATGGCTACACCTTC
many TRBJ2-7 TRBV19 - CASSIRGLSYEQYF TGTGCCAGTAGTATACGTGGGCTCTCCTACGAGCAGTACTTC
many TRBJ1-5 TRBV19 - CASSISSSGHNQPQHF TGTGCCAGTAGTATCTCTTCCTCAGGGCACAATCAGCCCCAGCATTTT
many TRBJ1-2 TRBV4-2 - CASSRLTDGYTF TGTGCCAGCAGCCGCTTGACAGACGGCTACACCTTC
many TRBJ1-6 TRBV2 TRBD1 CASRDRVDNSPLHF TGTGCCAGCAGGGACAGGGTCGATAATTCACCCCTCCACTTT
- TRBJ1-5 TRBV19 TRBD1 CASSGTGQSNQPQHF TGTGCCAGTAGCGGGACAGGGCAATCCAATCAGCCCCAGCATTTT
many TRBJ1-2 TRBV7-2 - CASSLPKGGYTF TGTGCCAGCAGCTTACCCAAGGGCGGCTACACCTTC
few TRBJ2-5 TRBV7-9 TRBD1 CASSLALTGEKTQYF TGTGCCAGCAGCTTAGCGCTTACAGGGGAAAAGACCCAGTACTTC
few TRBJ1-6 TRBV7-3 - CASSLGVTGNSPLHF TGTGCCAGCAGCTTGGGGGTAACAGGAAATTCACCCCTCCACTTT
many TRBJ1-2 TRBV9 - CASSVATDPLEGYTF TGTGCCAGCAGCGTAGCTACAGACCCGCTTGAGGGCTACACCTTC
- TRBJ1-1 TRBV30 - CAWTKGFPEAFF TGTGCCTGGACCAAAGGGTTCCCTGAAGCTTTCTTT
once TRBJ2-7 TRBV15 - CAPLQGGNEQYF TGTGCCCCCCTCCAGGGAGGAAACGAGCAGTACTTC
- TRBJ2-7 TRBV2 TRBD1 CAGRPGTGRSYEQYF TGTGCCGGCAGACCCGGGACAGGGAGGTCGTACGAGCAGTACTTC
- TRBJ2-4 TRBV9 - CASSAIDGKNIQYF TGTGCCAGCAGCGCGATAGACGGCAAAAACATTCAGTACTTC
few TRBJ2-1 TRBV5-1 TRBD2 CASSGLVNNEQFF TGCGCCAGCTCAGGACTAGTCAACAATGAGCAGTTCTTC
- TRBJ2-1 TRBV7-3 TRBD2 CASSLSREGMDEQFF TGTGCCAGCAGCTTATCGCGGGAGGGTATGGATGAGCAGTTCTTC
few TRBJ2-4 TRBV6-2/TRBV6-3 - CASSSNSGGYF TGTGCCAGCAGTTCCAATTCCGGGGGGTACTTC
- TRBJ1-6 TRBV6-1 - CASRPNRGLDSPLHF TGTGCCAGCAGACCTAATAGGGGGTTGGATTCACCCCTCCACTTT
many TRBJ2-7 TRBV19 TRBD1 CASSTDREDEQYF TGTGCCAGTAGTACGGACAGGGAGGACGAGCAGTACTTC
many TRBJ1-5 TRBV24-1 - CARSNQPQHF TGTGCCAGAAGCAATCAGCCCCAGCATTTT
many TRBJ2-7 TRBV7-9 - CASSRGTDSYEQYF TGTGCCAGCAGTCGAGGGACGGACTCCTACGAGCAGTACTTC
many TRBJ1-5 TRBV20-1 - CSASALGIGQPQHF TGCAGTGCTAGTGCGCTTGGCATAGGACAGCCCCAGCATTTT
few TRBJ2-2 TRBV19 TRBD1 CAALSRGPHRELFF TGTGCCGCACTGAGTAGGGGGCCCCACCGGGAGCTGTTTTTT
many TRBJ2-2 TRBV10-3 TRBD2 CAISPSGGNTGELFF TGTGCCATCAGTCCTAGCGGGGGAAACACCGGGGAGCTGTTTTTT
few TRBJ1-1 TRBV7-8 - CASSLGFRGPPEAFF TGTGCCAGCAGCTTAGGATTTAGGGGACCTCCGGAAGCTTTCTTT
many TRBJ2-7 TRBV19 TRBD1 CASSPGTGGPYEQYF TGTGCCAGTAGCCCCGGGACAGGGGGGCCTTACGAGCAGTACTTC
many TRBJ2-2 TRBV19 TRBD1 CASSSPGGAGELFF TGTGCCAGTAGTTCGCCAGGGGGAGCCGGGGAGCTGTTTTTT
many TRBJ2-5 TRBV7-9 - CASSLGRRTQYF TGTGCCAGCAGCTTGGGGCGTCGGACCCAGTACTTC
few TRBJ1-1 TRBV6-5 - CASSQGKEAFF TGTGCCAGCAGCCAGGGAAAGGAAGCTTTCTTT
- TRBJ2-6 TRBV11-2 TRBD2 CASSRSAGGGSGANVLTF TGTGCCAGCAGCCGGTCGGCCGGCGGGGGCTCTGGGGCCAACGTCCTGACTTTC
- TRBJ2-1 TRBV6-2/TRBV6-3 TRBD1 CASSYSFAGQGALGEQFF TGTGCCAGCAGTTACTCATTTGCCGGACAGGGGGCGCTGGGTGAGCAGTTCTTC
- TRBJ1-6 TRBV6-5 TRBD1 CASSYGGTGGPTPLHF TGTGCCAGCAGTTACGGGGGGACAGGGGGCCCGACACCCCTCCACTTT
few TRBJ2-5 TRBV15 - CATSRDWWGGAEAQYF TGTGCCACCAGCAGAGATTGGTGGGGGGGCGCAGAGGCCCAGTACTTC
few TRBJ1-1 TRBV20-1 - CSARGGPGVNTEAFF TGCAGTGCTAGGGGCGGACCAGGGGTGAACACTGAAGCTTTCTTT
many TRBJ1-5 TRBV19 - CASRYLNQPQHF TGTGCCAGCCGGTACCTCAATCAGCCCCAGCATTTT
- TRBJ2-7 TRBV15 TRBD2 CATSSRTGAGDEQYF TGTGCCACCAGCAGCCGAACCGGAGCGGGGGACGAGCAGTACTTC
many TRBJ2-2 TRBV7-2 - CASSFGSNTGELFF TGTGCCAGCAGCTTTGGGTCGAACACCGGGGAGCTGTTTTTT
- TRBJ1-4 TRBV12-3/TRBV12-4 TRBD1 CASSPGQGFSLFF TGTGCCAGCAGCCCTGGACAGGGTTTCTCTCTGTTTTTT